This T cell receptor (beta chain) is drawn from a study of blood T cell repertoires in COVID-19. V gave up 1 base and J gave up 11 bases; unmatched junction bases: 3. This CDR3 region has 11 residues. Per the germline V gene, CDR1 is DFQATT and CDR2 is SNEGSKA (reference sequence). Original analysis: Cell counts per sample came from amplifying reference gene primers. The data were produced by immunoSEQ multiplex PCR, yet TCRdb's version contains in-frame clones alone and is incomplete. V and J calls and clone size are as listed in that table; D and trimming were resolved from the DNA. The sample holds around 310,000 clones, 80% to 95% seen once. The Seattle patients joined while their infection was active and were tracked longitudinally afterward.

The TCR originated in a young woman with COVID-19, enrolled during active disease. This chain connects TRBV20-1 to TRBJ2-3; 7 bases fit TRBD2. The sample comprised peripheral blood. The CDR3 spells CSARGTGGQYF. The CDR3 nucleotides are TGCAGTGCTAGAGGGACGGGAGGGCAGTATTTT.